One and the same sample provided the 24 T cell receptor beta chains below, sequenced in a study of metastatic and nonmetastatic thyroid tumors. Thyroid surgery was performed in patients who had received no treatment beforehand. MiXCR re-clonotyped the PCR reads for TCRdb. The sample consists of about 20,000 clones, about 15% of them appearing once. The source material was tumor tissue. These receptors all come from a female donor with papillary thyroid cancer or a benign thyroid nodule (not recorded which). Some clones in this sample may be carry-over from other donors' samples.

This clone was seen only a few times. The chain joins TRBV6-2 or TRBV6-3 to TRBJ2-7; D is undetermined. V shed 6 bases and J shed 2 bases, with 8 bases lying between them. The CDR3 runs to 12 residues. Germline CDR1 and CDR2: MNHEY and SVGEGT. The CDR3 DNA reads as TGTGCCAGCAGGCGGACGGCCTACGAGCAGTACTTC. Protein sequence: CASRRTAYEQYF.

The table lists this clone with many counts. This chain joins TRBV2 and TRBJ2-2, with D possibly matching TRBD1 (6 bases). V was trimmed by 2 bases and J by 0 bases, leaving 13 bases between them. CDR1 SNHLY and CDR2 FYNNEI come from the germline V gene. The CDR3 consists of 17 residues. The CDR3 spells CASSENEAGANTGELFF. CDR3 bases: TGTGCCAGCAGTGAAAACGAGGCAGGGGCGAACACCGGGGAGCTGTTTTTT.

This clone came up many times. The V and J genes are TRBV6-2 or TRBV6-3 and TRBJ2-1; D gene uncertain. Trimming took off 6 bases at V and 2 bases at J, with 14 bases between the two ends. CDR3 size: 15 residues. CDR1 MNHEY and CDR2 SVGEGT come from the germline V gene. CDR3: CASSPLPSPYNEQFF. The CDR3 DNA is TGTGCCAGCAGCCCTCTCCCTAGTCCCTACAATGAGCAGTTCTTC.

A remark on this clone: This could be a read error, since a much larger clone is one nucleotide away. Other DNA sequences from this sample encode an identical CDR3 as well. The chain couples TRBV29-1 to TRBJ1-2, with D maybe TRBD1 (6 bases). CDR1 SQVTM and CDR2 ANQGSEA come from the germline V gene. This CDR3 region has 13 residues. The chain's CDR3 is CSVRDIFNYGYTF. CDR3 nucleotides: TGCAGCGTCAGGGACATTTTTAACTATGGTTACACCTTC.

This clone has ten or more counts. The chain carries TRBV19 and TRBJ1-1; TRBD1 is a possible D gene (5 bases). This CDR3 spans 13 amino acids. Germline-derived CDR1 and CDR2 are LNHDA and SQIVND (reference sequence). V was cut by 6 bases and J by 3 bases, with 11 bases left in between. The CDR3 sequence: CASRKWGDTEAFF. DNA for the CDR3: TGTGCCAGTAGGAAATGGGGGGACACTGAAGCTTTCTTT. The whole variable domain, filled in from reference TRBV19 and TRBJ1-1, reads DGGITQSPKYLFRKEGQNVTLSCEQNLNHDAMYWYRQDPGQGLRLIYYSQIVNDFQKGDIAEGYSVSREKKESFPLTVTSAQKNPTAFYLCASRKWGDTEAFFGQGTRLTVV.

This clone occurred many times. This sequence joins TRBV10-3 and TRBJ1-1, with D perhaps TRBD1 (5 bases). Germline V lookup: CDR1 ENHRY, CDR2 SYGVKD. The CDR3 runs to 14 residues. V lost 6 bases and J lost 5, with 16 bases in between. CDR3 in DNA: TGTGCCATCAGCCAGGGTAAAAAATATACTGAAGCTTTCTTT. This translates into CAISQGKKYTEAFF.

This clone turned up a few times. V usage is TRBV6-5 and J usage is TRBJ2-7, with 9 positions matching TRBD1. V was clipped by 4 bases and J by 10 bases; unmatched bases: 8. This CDR3 is built from 13 residues. From germline, CDR1 is MNHEY and CDR2 SVGAGI. The CDR3 bases are TGTGCCAGCAGTTTTGGGACAGGGTCCGATCAGTACTTC. It translates to CASSFGTGSDQYF.

The chain employs TRBV7-3 and TRBJ2-3; D unclear. The germline V and J ends were trimmed by 1 base and 6 bases, with 14 bases remaining between them. Germline V gene sequence: CDR1 SGHTA, CDR2 FQGTGA. The CDR3 is 15 amino acids. The CDR3 region has the DNA TGTGCCAGCAGCTTAAGGGCCAGCCCTGGGGATACGCAGTATTTT. As protein: CASSLRASPGDTQYF.

This clone was detected ten times or more. V is TRBV7-2 and J is TRBJ2-5; D is perhaps TRBD2 (6 bases). The germline CDR1 and CDR2 sequences are SGHTA and FQGNSA. V was trimmed by 7 bases and J by 4 bases, leaving 13 bases between them. The CDR3 is 13 amino acids. The CDR3 nucleotides are TGTGCCAGCACCCCCGCCGGGGGAGAGACCCAGTACTTC. Translating gives CASTPAGGETQYF.

The chain is built from TRBV5-1 and TRBJ2-3, with D possibly being TRBD2 (6 bases). Germline CDR1 is SGHRS and CDR2 is YFSETQ. CDR3 size: 16 residues. V was pared by 0 bases and J by 0 bases, with 11 bases between. CDR3 in amino acids: CASSLVVAASTDTQYF. In DNA, the CDR3 is TGCGCCAGCAGCTTGGTAGTAGCGGCTAGCACAGATACGCAGTATTTT.

This clone showed up many times. The chain carries TRBV20-1 and TRBJ1-4; 8 bases are shared with TRBD1. The CDR3 totals 16 residues. CDR1 is DFQATT, CDR2 SNEGSKA, per germline (reference sequence). V gave up 6 bases and J gave up 3 bases; unmatched junction bases: 12. This chain's CDR3 is CSAPDRGGAANEKLFF. CDR3 bases: TGCAGTGCCCCAGACAGGGGAGGAGCGGCTAATGAAAAACTGTTTTTT.

This clone was observed at least ten times. The chain joins TRBV4-1 to TRBJ1-1; 9 bases are a match to TRBD1. J was trimmed by 10 bases and V by 2 bases; bases with no gene match: 11. The germline gives CDR1 MGHRA, CDR2 YSYEKL. This CDR3 comprises 15 residues. The CDR3 reads CASSQTFRDRARAFF. The CDR3 DNA is TGCGCCAGCAGCCAAACATTCCGGGACAGGGCTCGAGCTTTCTTT.

A remark on this clone: Germline and junction disagree at one end, which may indicate a read error. This chain joins TRBV10-1 and TRBJ2-3; 9 bases fit TRBD2. The CDR3 is 14 amino acids. CDR1 is WNHNN and CDR2 is SYGVQD in the germline V gene (reference sequence). The CDR3 is CASSEGTSTDRQYF. The CDR3 DNA sequence: TGCGCCAGCAGTGAAGGGACTAGCACAGATAGGCAGTATTTT.

The table lists this clone with many counts. This chain connects TRBV5-6 to TRBJ2-1; D is possibly TRBD2 (6 bases). This CDR3 comprises 14 residues. The V and J ends lost 4 bases and 9 bases respectively, with 17 bases between them. The germline V gene encodes CDR1 SGHDT and CDR2 YYEEEE. The CDR3 reads CASSPVVQEGEQFF. CDR3 DNA: TGTGCCAGCAGCCCGGTGGTGCAGGAGGGTGAGCAGTTCTTC.

By share, this clone counts as large. The chain is built from TRBV6-1 and TRBJ1-6; D remains ambiguous. Between the trimmed V and J ends, which lost 2 bases and 7 bases, there was a span of 12 bases. Per germline, CDR1 MNHNS and CDR2 SASEGT. The CDR3 contains 15 residues. This chain's CDR3 is CASSEISNPNSPLHF. Written as DNA, the CDR3 is TGTGCCAGCAGTGAAATAAGCAACCCAAATTCACCCCTCCACTTT.

The table lists this clone with many counts. The chain recombines TRBV11-3 with TRBJ2-1, with TRBD1 matching 11 bases. The CDR3 spans 16 residues. Germline V gene data show CDR1 as SGHNT and CDR2 as YENEEA. J lost 5 bases, V lost 5 bases, and 8 bases had no gene match. CDR3 protein: CASSPAGQGANNEQFF. The CDR3 nucleotides are TGTGCCAGCAGCCCGGCAGGACAGGGGGCCAACAATGAGCAGTTCTTC.

This clone was seen repeatedly, ten times or more. V is TRBV7-8 and J is TRBJ1-1; D gene unclear. The length of the CDR3 is 16 residues. The V end was cut by 0 bases, the J end by 0 bases, with 11 bases between. The V gene's germline CDR1 is SGHVS and CDR2 FQNEAQ. This CDR3 reads CASSLANGGMNTEAFF. CDR3 DNA sequence: TGTGCCAGCAGCTTAGCCAATGGCGGCATGAACACTGAAGCTTTCTTT.

This clone showed up many times. The rearrangement uses TRBV30 and TRBJ1-1; possibly TRBD1 for D (5 bases). CDR3 length: 11 amino acids. Germline V CDR1 and CDR2: GTSNPN, SVGIG (reference sequence). The V end was cut by 8 bases, the J end by 2 bases, with 9 bases between. The CDR3: CAGTVNTEAFF. CDR3 nucleotide sequence: TGTGCCGGGACGGTTAACACTGAAGCTTTCTTT.

In its sample, this clone was seen many times. This rearrangement joins TRBV12-3 or TRBV12-4 to TRBJ2-6; D gene unclear. The CDR3 is 19 residues long. V was trimmed by 7 bases and J by 0 bases, leaving 22 bases between them. The CDR3 region has the DNA TGTGCCAGCACTATTCAGGCGTTAAATCACTTCTCTGGGGCCAACGTCCTGACTTTC. Encoded protein: CASTIQALNHFSGANVLTF.

This clone was detected many times. The chain has TRBV28 and TRBJ1-1, with D perhaps TRBD1 (6 bases). The CDR3 contains 14 residues. V was clipped by 6 bases and J by 2 bases, with 13 bases between them. Germline CDR1 MDHEN, CDR2 SYDVKM. DNA of the CDR3: TGTGCCAGCAGAACCGGGACAATAAACACTGAAGCTTTCTTT. Its protein product is CASRTGTINTEAFF.

Many counts were recorded for this clone. CDR3 in amino acids: CAWGRPNTEAFF. The CDR3 DNA sequence: TGTGCCTGGGGTAGGCCGAACACTGAAGCTTTCTTT. This chain joins TRBV30 and TRBJ1-1, with no clear D. This CDR3 contains 12 residues. The germline CDR1 and CDR2 sequences are GTSNPN and SVGIG (reference sequence). Between the trimmed V and J ends, which lost 5 bases and 1 base, there was a span of 8 bases.

This clone appeared many times. The chain links TRBV6-1 to TRBJ2-6, with D possibly being TRBD2 (6 bases). With 1 base removed from V and 4 bases from J, the gap between germline ends came to 11 bases. This CDR3 spans 16 amino acids. CDR1 and CDR2 (germline): MNHNS, SASEGT. CDR3 residues: CASSEVGAGGANVLTF. The CDR3 nucleotides are TGTGCCAGCAGTGAAGTAGGGGCGGGAGGGGCCAACGTCCTGACTTTC.

This clone appeared many times. Other DNA sequences in the sample encode the same CDR3. The chain couples TRBV2 to TRBJ2-3; either TRBD1 or TRBD2 may supply D (6 bases each). The CDR3 totals 12 residues. CDR1 is SNHLY and CDR2 is FYNNEI in the germline V gene. V lost 5 bases and J 5 bases, leaving 8 bases between the germline ends. The CDR3 nucleotides are TGTGCCAGCAGTCGGGGGCTAGATACGCAGTATTTT. It encodes CASSRGLDTQYF.

This clone is medium-sized. This chain links TRBV19 with TRBJ1-3, with 7 bases that match TRBD1. V lost 6 bases to trimming and J lost 4 bases; unmatched junction nucleotides: 9. The CDR3 contains 15 residues. Germline V gives CDR1 LNHDA, CDR2 SQIVND (reference sequence). The CDR3 nucleotides are TGTGCCAGTAGCCCCTCCGGGACAGCGGGAAACACCATATATTTT. This codes for CASSPSGTAGNTIYF.